Following are 32 T cell receptor beta chains from one sample sequenced in a study of T cell responses to AZD1222 COVID-19 vaccine. Clones were sequenced by immunoSEQ multiplex PCR, and TCRdb holds only the in-frame ones, with some missing. The sample contains 25,000 to 35,000 clones, about nine tenths of which appear only once. The material sequenced was peripheral blood, taken on day 0 of AZD1222 vaccination. These receptors were collected from an adult in good health.

J is TRBJ2-7 and V is TRBV5-4; 11 nucleotides agree with TRBD2. The germline V gene has CDR1 SGHNT and CDR2 YYREEE (reference sequence). There are 16 residues in the CDR3. With 0 bases clipped from V and 5 bases from J, the junction kept 7 bases outside the gene matches. The CDR3 here is CASSLVLAGAPHEQYF. The CDR3 nucleotides are TGTGCCAGCAGCTTGGTACTAGCGGGGGCTCCCCACGAGCAGTACTTC.

This sequence joins TRBV5-6 and TRBJ1-6; tentative D call: TRBD1 (5 bases). Germline CDR1 is SGHDT and CDR2 is YYEEEE. This CDR3 region has 15 residues. V shed 0 bases and J shed 8 bases, with 12 bases lying between them. The CDR3 nucleotides read TGTGCCAGCAGCTTGGGAGGGGCTGGGGATTCACCCCTCCACTTT. It yields the protein CASSLGGAGDSPLHF.

This chain uses TRBV11-2 with TRBJ2-7, with TRBD2 matching 11 bases. CDR1 is SGHAT and CDR2 is FQNNGV in the germline V gene. The CDR3 runs 16 residues. The trim removed 4 bases at V and 0 bases at J, leaving 5 bases unmatched. CDR3 DNA sequence: TGTGCCAGCAGCTGGACTAGCGGGTTTAGCTCCTACGAGCAGTACTTC. Translated, it gives CASSWTSGFSSYEQYF.

The gene calls are TRBV19 and TRBJ2-6; 7 bases match TRBD1. V dropped 3 bases and J dropped 0; count of bases not matched to a gene: 2. This CDR3 comprises 16 residues. Germline lookup yields CDR1 LNHDA and CDR2 SQIVND (reference sequence). The CDR3 is CASSIPGGSGANVLTF. The CDR3 DNA reads as TGTGCCAGTAGTATTCCAGGGGGCTCTGGGGCCAACGTCCTGACTTTC. The variable domain in full, completed from reference TRBV19 and TRBJ2-6, reads DGGITQSPKYLFRKEGQNVTLSCEQNLNHDAMYWYRQDPGQGLRLIYYSQIVNDFQKGDIAEGYSVSREKKESFPLTVTSAQKNPTAFYLCASSIPGGSGANVLTFGAGSRLTVL.

V gene TRBV29-1 combines with J gene TRBJ1-1; D is possibly TRBD1 (6 bases). The germline gives CDR1 SQVTM, CDR2 ANQGSEA. With 7 bases removed from V and 0 bases from J, the gap between germline ends came to 12 bases. The CDR3 runs to 13 residues. In nucleotides, the CDR3 is TGCAGCGCCCCCGGGGGCATGAACACTGAAGCTTTCTTT. Encoded protein: CSAPGGMNTEAFF.

The V and J genes are TRBV11-2 and TRBJ1-2; unclear D gene. Trimming pared 0 bases from V and 0 bases from J, leaving 8 bases between. Germline CDR1 SGHAT, CDR2 FQNNGV. The CDR3 runs 15 residues. Here the CDR3 reads CASSLDRAPNYGYTF. The CDR3 nucleotides are TGTGCCAGCAGCTTAGATAGGGCACCTAACTATGGCTACACCTTC.

The chain has TRBV12-3 or TRBV12-4 and TRBJ2-5; D remains unclear. The CDR3 has 12 residues. V lost 6 bases and J 5 bases, leaving 10 bases between the germline ends. In nucleotides, the CDR3 is TGTGCCAGCAGCCCTCGGGCGGAGACCCAGTACTTC. Protein product: CASSPRAETQYF.

J is TRBJ1-1 and V is TRBV28, with TRBD1 as a possible D gene (5 bases). The germline V gene encodes CDR1 MDHEN and CDR2 SYDVKM. This CDR3 contains 15 residues. V was pared by 5 bases and J by 2 bases, with 15 bases between. The chain's CDR3 is CASSTVGRTNTEAFF. CDR3 in DNA: TGTGCCAGCAGTACCGTGGGACGGACTAACACTGAAGCTTTCTTT.

The chain couples TRBV5-6 to TRBJ1-4, with 10 bases aligning to TRBD1. This CDR3 contains 16 residues. V was pared by 0 bases and J by 8 bases, with 7 bases of the junction left unmatched. The V gene's germline CDR1 is SGHDT and CDR2 YYEEEE. The CDR3 here is CASSLAGQGMGEKLFF. In DNA, the CDR3 is TGTGCCAGCAGCTTGGCGGGACAGGGGATGGGAGAAAAACTGTTTTTT.

CDR3 protein: CASRTVADTQYF. CDR3 coding DNA: TGTGCCAGCAGAACAGTTGCAGATACGCAGTATTTT. This chain uses TRBV6-5 with TRBJ2-3, with D uncertain. V shed 6 bases and J shed 4 bases, with 8 bases lying between them. This CDR3 has 12 amino acids. CDR1 MNHEY and CDR2 SVGAGI come from the germline V gene.

The V gene is TRBV19, the J gene TRBJ2-2; TRBD1 agrees at 7 bases. Germline V gene data show CDR1 as LNHDA and CDR2 as SQIVND (reference sequence). Losses at the gene ends were 7 bases for V and 1 base for J; bases not matched to a gene: 6. The CDR3 length is 15 residues. CDR3 loop: CASMRGTVNTGELFF. As DNA, the CDR3 is TGTGCCAGTATGAGGGGGACAGTGAACACCGGGGAGCTGTTTTTT.

The chain combines TRBV7-9 with TRBJ1-2; a weak D match, TRBD1 (5 bases). V was pared by 1 base and J by 8 bases, with 11 bases between. The CDR3 is 13 residues long. CDR1 and CDR2 from the germline V gene are SEHNR and FQNEAQ (reference sequence). The CDR3 region is CASSLEQDRGYTF. CDR3 sequence (DNA): TGTGCCAGCAGCTTAGAACAGGATCGAGGCTACACCTTC.

This sequence joins TRBV11-3 and TRBJ2-1; 9 bases are a match to TRBD1. The CDR3 extends over 13 amino acids. J gave up 8 bases and V 5 bases, and 4 bases lay outside the gene matches. Germline V lookup: CDR1 SGHNT, CDR2 YENEEA. The CDR3 loop reads CASSPGQGDEQFF. The CDR3, as DNA: TGTGCCAGCAGCCCGGGACAGGGAGATGAGCAGTTCTTC.

This clone was observed a single time. The chain combines TRBV30 with TRBJ1-3; 9 bases align to TRBD1. V dropped 3 bases and J dropped 3; count of bases not matched to a gene: 3. Germline lookup yields CDR1 GTSNPN and CDR2 SVGIG (reference sequence). CDR3 length equals 14 residues. CDR3 bases: TGTGCCTGGAGCGCGGGACAGGGTGGAAACACCATATATTTT. Protein sequence: CAWSAGQGGNTIYF. The variable domain in full, with the rest retrieved from reference TRBV30 and TRBJ1-3, is SQTIHQWPATLVQPVGSPLSLECTVEGTSNPNLYWYRQAAGRGLQLLFYSVGIGQISSEVPQNLSASRPQDRQFILSSKKLLLSDSGFYLCAWSAGQGGNTIYFGEGSWLTVV.

In this sample, this clone turned up once. The V call is TRBV6-5, the J call TRBJ2-3; tentatively, D is TRBD2 (5 bases). The germline CDR1 and CDR2 sequences are MNHEY and SVGAGI. Trimming took 11 bases from V and 8 from J, leaving 17 bases between them. This CDR3 spans 12 amino acids. DNA of the CDR3: TGTGCCGGAACCTCGGGGTTCGGTACGCAGTATTTT. Translating it yields CAGTSGFGTQYF.

This clone was seen once. This rearrangement joins TRBV11-3 to TRBJ1-6; no reliable D call. Trimming stripped 3 bases from V and 9 bases from J, with 9 bases between. The CDR3 extends over 13 amino acids. Looked up from germline, CDR1 is SGHNT and CDR2 is YENEEA. The DNA for the CDR3 is TGTGCCAGCAGCTTGGACCCGGGTTCACCCCTCCACTTT. Its translation is CASSLDPGSPLHF.

V gene TRBV11-2 combines with J gene TRBJ1-1; no clear D. The germline V gene has CDR1 SGHAT and CDR2 FQNNGV. There are 13 residues in the CDR3. Trimming took 3 bases from V and 3 from J, leaving 8 bases between them. In DNA, the CDR3 is TGTGCCAGCAGCTTTACCCTCGACACTGAAGCTTTCTTT. Protein product: CASSFTLDTEAFF.

This sequence joins TRBV19 and TRBJ1-3; D gene unclear. There are 13 residues in the CDR3. V lost 6 bases, J lost 0 bases, and 6 bases lay in between. Looked up from germline, CDR1 is LNHDA and CDR2 is SQIVND (reference sequence). CDR3 in amino acids: CASRASSGNTIYF. The CDR3 nucleotides read TGTGCCAGTAGAGCAAGCTCTGGAAACACCATATATTTT.

This clone was seen once. This sequence joins TRBV27 and TRBJ2-6; D unresolved. The CDR3 runs to 15 residues. The ends were cut back, 4 bases at V and 4 bases at J, with 11 bases in the middle. The germline V gene has CDR1 MNHEY and CDR2 SMNVEV (reference sequence). CDR3 loop: CASSYTPLGANVLTF. Here the CDR3 DNA reads TGTGCCAGCAGTTACACCCCCTTAGGGGCCAACGTCCTGACTTTC.

The genes are TRBV19 and TRBJ1-2; no reliable D call. CDR1 LNHDA and CDR2 SQIVND come from the germline V gene (reference sequence). This CDR3 is 11 amino acids long. V was pared by 1 base and J by 4 bases, with 1 base between. CDR3 in amino acids: CASSIGYGYTF. For the CDR3, the DNA is TGTGCCAGTAGTATAGGCTATGGCTACACCTTC.

The chain combines TRBV27 with TRBJ1-5; D perhaps matches TRBD1 (6 bases). The length of the CDR3 is 14 residues. Germline lookup yields CDR1 MNHEY and CDR2 SMNVEV (reference sequence). V dropped 6 bases and J dropped 6 bases, with 15 bases sitting between them. CDR3: CASRMDSLSQPQHF. The CDR3 DNA follows: TGTGCCAGCAGGATGGACAGCCTGAGTCAGCCCCAGCATTTT.

This chain uses TRBV5-3 with TRBJ2-1; 9 bases match TRBD1. TRBV5-3 is marked as an open reading frame, function uncertain. Trimming at V came to 2 bases and at J to 8 bases, leaving 11 bases not matched to a gene. The CDR3 runs 16 residues. CDR3 in DNA: TGTGCCAGAAGCTTAGACCTAAGGACAGGGGAGGATGAGCAGTTCTTC. Its protein is CARSLDLRTGEDEQFF.

This rearrangement joins TRBV3-1 (or the pseudogene TRBV3-2) to TRBJ2-3, with no clear D. Looked up from germline, CDR1 is LGHDT and CDR2 is YNNKEL (reference sequence). Trimming removed 2 bases at V and 0 bases at J, with 6 bases between. The CDR3 runs to 14 residues. In DNA, the CDR3 is TGTGCCAGCAGCCAATTTGGGAGCACAGATACGCAGTATTTT. Translating gives CASSQFGSTDTQYF.

The chain carries TRBV5-6 and TRBJ1-1, with D uncertain. The CDR3 contains 13 residues. Germline CDR1 SGHDT, CDR2 YYEEEE. V lost 2 bases, J lost 4 bases, and 9 bases lay in between. CDR3: CASSFGAFTEAFF. Written as DNA, the CDR3 is TGTGCCAGCAGCTTTGGCGCCTTCACTGAAGCTTTCTTT. The full variable domain, its missing parts supplied by reference TRBV5-6 and TRBJ1-1, is DAGVTQSPTHLIKTRGQQVTLRCSPKSGHDTVSWYQQALGQGPQFIFQYYEEEERQRGNFPDRFSGHQFPNYSSELNVNALLLGDSALYLCASSFGAFTEAFFGQGTRLTVV.

The rearrangement joins TRBV19 to TRBJ2-2; 8 bases line up with TRBD2. Trimming removed 7 bases from V and 0 bases from J; junction bases left unmatched: 7. This CDR3 contains 16 residues. The germline V gene has CDR1 LNHDA and CDR2 SQIVND (reference sequence). CDR3 sequence (DNA): TGTGCCAGTAACGGCGGCGGGGGGTCGAACACCGGGGAGCTGTTTTTT. Translating it yields CASNGGGGSNTGELFF. The complete variable domain, with remaining parts taken from reference TRBV19 and TRBJ2-2, reads DGGITQSPKYLFRKEGQNVTLSCEQNLNHDAMYWYRQDPGQGLRLIYYSQIVNDFQKGDIAEGYSVSREKKESFPLTVTSAQKNPTAFYLCASNGGGGSNTGELFFGEGSRLTVL.

This clone was detected a few times. The CDR3 bases are TGTGCCAGTAGCCCTCGGGGCAGGAAGGACTATGGCTACACCTTC. Translated, it gives CASSPRGRKDYGYTF. The J gene is TRBJ1-2, the V gene TRBV19, with a weak D call TRBD1 (5 bases). Trimming stripped 6 bases from V and 3 bases from J, with 17 bases between. CDR3 length equals 15 residues. Germline-derived CDR1 and CDR2 are LNHDA and SQIVND (reference sequence).

The chain combines TRBV7-2 with TRBJ1-2; 7 bases are shared with TRBD1. The junction had 10 bases not matched to a gene; V was cut back by 4 bases and J by 8 bases. This CDR3 contains 14 residues. CDR1 SGHTA and CDR2 FQGNSA come from the germline V gene. CDR3 sequence: CASSSGTAFGGYTF. The CDR3 DNA reads as TGTGCCAGCAGCTCCGGGACAGCCTTTGGAGGCTACACCTTC.

The V call is TRBV25-1, the J call TRBJ1-1, with D tentatively TRBD1 (6 bases). V gave up 7 bases and J gave up 3 bases, with 12 bases separating them. From germline, CDR1 is MGHDK and CDR2 SYGVNS. This CDR3 comprises 13 residues. The CDR3 DNA reads as TGTGCCAGCAAAAGAGGGGGGGACACTGAAGCTTTCTTT. It is translated as CASKRGGDTEAFF.

This chain links TRBV19 with TRBJ1-6; TRBD1 aligns across 7 bases. The CDR3 contains 14 residues. Germline CDR1 and CDR2: LNHDA and SQIVND (reference sequence). J lost 10 bases, V lost 1 base, and 4 bases had no gene match. The CDR3 is CASSIGQGQSPLHF. DNA of the CDR3: TGTGCCAGTAGTATAGGACAGGGACAATCACCCCTCCACTTT.

The rearrangement links TRBV7-2 to TRBJ1-5; no definite D call. Germline assignment: CDR1 SGHTA and CDR2 FQGNSA. The V gene lost 5 bases and the J gene lost 4 bases, with 12 bases spanning the gap. CDR3 length: 14 amino acids. The chain's CDR3 is CASSPTLGNQPQHF. The CDR3 DNA reads as TGTGCCAGCAGCCCGACCTTAGGGAATCAGCCCCAGCATTTT.

The rearrangement uses TRBV6-5 and TRBJ1-1; D is unclear. Germline V gene lookup returns CDR1 MNHEY and CDR2 SVGAGI. V was shortened by 2 bases and J by 8 bases, with 9 bases between the two germline ends. The CDR3 is 12 amino acids. CDR3 region: CASSYRAGEAFF. The CDR3 DNA sequence: TGTGCCAGCAGTTACCGGGCGGGGGAAGCTTTCTTT.

V and J are TRBV19 and TRBJ1-4; TRBD1 matches 7 bases. The CDR3 sequence is 14 residues long. The germline V gene has CDR1 LNHDA and CDR2 SQIVND (reference sequence). Trimming took 6 bases from V and 2 from J; bases not matched to a gene: 3. The CDR3 sequence: CASRDRVTNEKLFF. The CDR3 region has the DNA TGTGCCAGTAGAGACAGGGTCACTAATGAAAAACTGTTTTTT.